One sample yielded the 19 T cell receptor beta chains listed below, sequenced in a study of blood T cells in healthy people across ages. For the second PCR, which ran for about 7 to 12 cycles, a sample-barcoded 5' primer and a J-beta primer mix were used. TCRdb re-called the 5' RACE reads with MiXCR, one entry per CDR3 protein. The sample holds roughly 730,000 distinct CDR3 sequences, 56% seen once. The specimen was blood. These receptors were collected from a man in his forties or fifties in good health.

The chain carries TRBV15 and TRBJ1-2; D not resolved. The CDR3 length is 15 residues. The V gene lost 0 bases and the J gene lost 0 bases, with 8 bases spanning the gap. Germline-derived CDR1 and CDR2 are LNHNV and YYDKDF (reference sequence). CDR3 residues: CATSRDRSSNYGYTF. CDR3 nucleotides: TGTGCCACCAGCAGAGATCGTTCATCTAACTATGGCTACACCTTC. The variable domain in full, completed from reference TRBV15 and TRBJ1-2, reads DAMVIQNPRYQVTQFGKPVTLSCSQTLNHNVMYWYQQKSSQAPKLLFHYYDKDFNNEADTPDNFQSRRPNTSFCFLDIRSPGLGDTAMYLCATSRDRSSNYGYTFGSGTRLTVV.

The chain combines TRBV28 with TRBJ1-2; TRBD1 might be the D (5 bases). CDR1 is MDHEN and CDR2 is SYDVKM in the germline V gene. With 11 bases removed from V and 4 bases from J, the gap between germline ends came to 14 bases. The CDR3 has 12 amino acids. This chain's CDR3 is CAHPGPFYGYTF. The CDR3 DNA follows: TGTGCCCATCCAGGGCCTTTCTATGGCTACACCTTC.

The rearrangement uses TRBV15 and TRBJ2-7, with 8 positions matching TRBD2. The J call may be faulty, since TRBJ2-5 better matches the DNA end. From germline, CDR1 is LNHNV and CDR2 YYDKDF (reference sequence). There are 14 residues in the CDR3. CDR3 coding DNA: TGTGCCACCAGCAGAGAGCGGGGGGAGGAGACCCAGTACTTC. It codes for CATSRERGEETQYF.

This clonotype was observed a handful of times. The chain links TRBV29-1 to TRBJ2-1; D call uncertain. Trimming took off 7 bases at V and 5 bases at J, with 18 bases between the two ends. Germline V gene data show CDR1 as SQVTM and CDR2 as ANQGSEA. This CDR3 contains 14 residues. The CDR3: CSAHPIPSHNEQFF. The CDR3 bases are TGCAGCGCCCACCCGATTCCGTCCCACAATGAGCAGTTCTTC.

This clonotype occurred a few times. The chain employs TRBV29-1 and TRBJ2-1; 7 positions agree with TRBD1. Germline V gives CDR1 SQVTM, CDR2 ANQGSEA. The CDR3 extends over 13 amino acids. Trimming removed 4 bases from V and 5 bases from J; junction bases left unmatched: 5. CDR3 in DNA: TGCAGCGTTGTGGGGGACAGCAACAATGAGCAGTTCTTC. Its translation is CSVVGDSNNEQFF.

CDR3 in amino acids: CASRPTPITGELFF. CDR3 DNA sequence: TGTGCCAGCAGACCCACCCCTATCACCGGGGAGCTGTTTTTT. The chain joins TRBV28 to TRBJ2-2, with D uncertain. Trimming shortened V by 6 bases and J by 4 bases, and 12 bases separated the two germline ends. Germline lookup yields CDR1 MDHEN and CDR2 SYDVKM. This CDR3 region has 14 residues.

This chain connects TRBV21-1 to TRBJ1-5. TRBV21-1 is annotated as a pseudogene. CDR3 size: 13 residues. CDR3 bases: TGTGCCAGCAGGGGGCTCCTCGGTCACCCCCAGCATTTT. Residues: CASRGLLGHPQHF.

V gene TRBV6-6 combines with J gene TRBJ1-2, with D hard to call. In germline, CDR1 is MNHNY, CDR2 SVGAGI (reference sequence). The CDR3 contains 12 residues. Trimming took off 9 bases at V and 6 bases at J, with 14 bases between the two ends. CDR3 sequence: CASGRAEDGYTF. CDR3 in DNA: TGTGCCAGTGGGAGGGCGGAGGATGGCTACACCTTC.

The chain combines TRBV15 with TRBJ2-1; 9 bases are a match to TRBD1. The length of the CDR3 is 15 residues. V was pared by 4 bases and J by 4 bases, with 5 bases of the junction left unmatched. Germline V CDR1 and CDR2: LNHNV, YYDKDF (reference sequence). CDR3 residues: CATSNRGRGYNEQFF. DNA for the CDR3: TGTGCCACCAGCAACAGGGGGCGAGGGTACAATGAGCAGTTCTTC.

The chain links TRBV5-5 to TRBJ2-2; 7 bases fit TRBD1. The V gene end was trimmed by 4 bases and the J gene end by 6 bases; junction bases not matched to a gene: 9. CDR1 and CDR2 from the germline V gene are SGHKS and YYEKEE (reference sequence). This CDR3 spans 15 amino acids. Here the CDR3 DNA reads TGTGCCAGCAGCCAGAGACAGGGAATCCCCGGGGAGCTGTTTTTT. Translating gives CASSQRQGIPGELFF.

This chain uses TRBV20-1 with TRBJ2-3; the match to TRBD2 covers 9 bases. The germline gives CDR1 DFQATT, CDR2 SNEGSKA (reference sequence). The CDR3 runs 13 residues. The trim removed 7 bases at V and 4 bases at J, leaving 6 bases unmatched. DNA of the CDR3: TGCAGTGTTCGGCGGGGGGGCCCAGATACGCAGTATTTT. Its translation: CSVRRGGPDTQYF.

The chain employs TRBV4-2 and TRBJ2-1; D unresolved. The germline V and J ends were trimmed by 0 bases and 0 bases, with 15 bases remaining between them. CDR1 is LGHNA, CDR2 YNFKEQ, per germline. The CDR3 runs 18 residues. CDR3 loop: CASSQEPRVTSSYNEQFF. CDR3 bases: TGTGCCAGCAGCCAAGAACCCCGGGTGACAAGCTCCTACAATGAGCAGTTCTTC.

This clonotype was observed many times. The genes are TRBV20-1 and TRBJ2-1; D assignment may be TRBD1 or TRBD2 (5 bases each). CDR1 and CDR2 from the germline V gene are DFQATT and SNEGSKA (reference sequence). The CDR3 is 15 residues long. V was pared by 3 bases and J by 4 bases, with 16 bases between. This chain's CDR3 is CSARFQGPEYNEQFF. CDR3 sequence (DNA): TGCAGTGCTAGGTTTCAGGGACCGGAGTACAATGAGCAGTTCTTC.

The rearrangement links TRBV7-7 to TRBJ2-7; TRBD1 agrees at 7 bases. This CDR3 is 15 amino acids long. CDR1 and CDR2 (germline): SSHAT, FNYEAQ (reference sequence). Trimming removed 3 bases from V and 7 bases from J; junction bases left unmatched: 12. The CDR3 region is CASSFDREPYNEQYF. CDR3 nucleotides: TGTGCCAGCAGCTTCGACAGGGAACCCTACAATGAGCAGTACTTC.

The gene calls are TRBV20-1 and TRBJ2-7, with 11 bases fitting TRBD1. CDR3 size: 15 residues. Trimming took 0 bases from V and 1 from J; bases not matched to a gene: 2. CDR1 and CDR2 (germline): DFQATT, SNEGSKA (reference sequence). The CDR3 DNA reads TGCAGTGCTAGAGATGGGGACAGGGGGTCCTACGAGCAGTACTTC. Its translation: CSARDGDRGSYEQYF.

CDR3 sequence reads: CATSDSGTTYEQYF. In DNA, the CDR3 is TGTGCCACCAGTGACTCCGGGACCACCTACGAGCAGTACTTC. The chain joins TRBV24-1 to TRBJ2-7, with D tentatively TRBD1 or TRBD2 (5 bases each). This CDR3 spans 14 amino acids. Trimming removed 4 bases from V and 2 bases from J, with 11 bases in between. Germline CDR1 and CDR2: KGHDR and SFDVKD.

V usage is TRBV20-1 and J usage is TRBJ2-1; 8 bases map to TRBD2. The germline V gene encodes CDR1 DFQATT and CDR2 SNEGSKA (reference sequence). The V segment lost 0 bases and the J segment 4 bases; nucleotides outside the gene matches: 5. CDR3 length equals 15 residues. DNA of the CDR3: TGCAGTGCTAGAGATCCCGGACTAGCTTACAATGAGCAGTTCTTC. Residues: CSARDPGLAYNEQFF.

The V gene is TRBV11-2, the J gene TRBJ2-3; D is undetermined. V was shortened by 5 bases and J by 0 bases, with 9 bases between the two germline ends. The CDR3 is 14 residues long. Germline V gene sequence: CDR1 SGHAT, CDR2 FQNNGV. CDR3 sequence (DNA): TGTGCCAGCAGCCAAATTCCTAGCACAGATACGCAGTATTTT. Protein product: CASSQIPSTDTQYF. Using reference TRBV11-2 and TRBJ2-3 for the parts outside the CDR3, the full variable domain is EAGVAQSPRYKIIEKRQSVAFWCNPISGHATLYWYQQILGQGPKLLIQFQNNGVVDDSQLPKDRFSAERLKGVDSTLKIQPAKLEDSAVYLCASSQIPSTDTQYFGPGTRLTVL.

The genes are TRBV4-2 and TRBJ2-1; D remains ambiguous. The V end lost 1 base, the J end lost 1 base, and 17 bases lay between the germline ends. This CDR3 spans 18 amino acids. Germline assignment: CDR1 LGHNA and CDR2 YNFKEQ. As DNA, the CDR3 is TGTGCCAGCAGCCAAGTCCCGCTAGGGCCTGTTTCCTACAATGAGCAGTTCTTC. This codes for CASSQVPLGPVSYNEQFF.